This section outlines one T cell receptor beta chain sequence together with its context. Its antigen is unidentified. TCRdb re-derived calls from the 5' RACE reads in MiXCR, one entry per CDR3 protein. The sample carries about 170,000 distinct CDR3 sequences, approximately 12% recorded once. The sample is drawn from a study of T-cell memory formation after mild COVID-19. Study conclusions and caveats: Clones which contracted sat mainly in CM and EM if CD4+, and in EMRA if CD8+.

V lost 9 bases to trimming and J lost 0 bases, with 11 bases between them. This CDR3 spans 14 amino acids. Per the germline V gene, CDR1 is SGHTA and CDR2 is FQGTGA. This receptor was taken from a man younger than 35 who had mild COVID-19 (a few samples of this study predate the infection). Cell type and time point are not known. This chain joins TRBV7-3 and TRBJ2-2, with a possible D match to TRBD2 (6 bases). The sequenced sample consisted of PBMCs or a T cell subset sorted from them (not recorded which). The CDR3 sequence is CARSGTSNTGELFF. For the CDR3, the DNA is TGTGCCAGGTCCGGGACTTCGAACACCGGGGAGCTGTTTTTT.